This TCR beta chain was sequenced in a study of T cells in localized non-small cell lung cancer. Study outcomes and limitations: A raised T cell density in blood coincided with lengthier overall survival. For the top 100 tumor clones, a median about 50 also appeared in adjacent lung.

To note about this clone: Its antigen is unidentified. Mismatch with germline at one junction end may stem from a read error.

Profiling relied on immunoSEQ multiplex PCR, and the TCRdb table lists in-frame clones only, not all of them. The sample has 39,000 or so clones, 65% to 90% seen once. Germline CDR1 MGHRA, CDR2 YSYEKL. The CDR3 runs 15 residues. The chain has TRBV4-1 and TRBJ2-7, with D possibly being TRBD1 (6 bases). The sequence came from a man aged 40 to 70 with stage II lung adenocarcinoma. Specimen: PBMCs, collected before any cancer treatment. CDR3 DNA: TGCGCCAGCAGCCAGTCCGGGACACCTCCCTACGAGCAGCACTTC. Translated: CASSQSGTPPYEQHF.